Following are 4 T cell receptor beta chains from one sample sequenced in a study of cytomegalovirus exposure and HLA in healthy donors (TCRdb year 2017). The library was built by means of the immunoSEQ multiplex PCR assay. For the multiplex PCR, a mixture combining 60 forward primers for TCR Vbeta segments and 13 reverse primers for TCR Jbeta segments was used. In TCRdb, the immuneACCESS table is reduced to in-frame sequences with V and J assigned. These tables do not hold every clone; where another copy was compared, an unresolved V gene accounts for under half, and the others remain unexplained. This sample has about 130,000 clones in its table, and 8.5% to 10% of those were observed once. The ten largest clones add up to 4.5% to 6% of the sample. Material for sequencing was PBMCs. The receptors derive from a man aged 35 to 55 in good health and CMV-seronegative.

This clone was counted between two and nine times. The V and J genes are TRBV28 and TRBJ2-3, with 8 positions matching TRBD2. From germline, CDR1 is MDHEN and CDR2 SYDVKM. Losses at the gene ends were 7 bases for V and 1 base for J; bases not matched to a gene: 7. The CDR3 is made up of 15 amino acids. Here the CDR3 reads CASTPSGGGTDTQYF. As DNA, the CDR3 is TGTGCCAGCACCCCCAGCGGGGGAGGCACAGATACGCAGTATTTT.

This clone has only a few counts. The J gene is TRBJ2-1, the V gene TRBV28; TRBD1 agrees at 9 bases. CDR1 and CDR2 (germline): MDHEN, SYDVKM. CDR3 size: 14 residues. V lost 6 bases to trimming and J lost 4 bases; unmatched junction nucleotides: 4. CDR3: CASRTGGPYNEQFF. The CDR3 nucleotides are TGTGCCAGCAGGACAGGGGGACCTTACAATGAGCAGTTCTTC.

The chain links TRBV19 to TRBJ2-7, with D tentatively TRBD1 (6 bases). From germline, CDR1 is LNHDA and CDR2 SQIVND (reference sequence). The V and J ends lost 4 bases and 7 bases respectively, with 14 bases between them. The CDR3 sequence is 13 residues long. The DNA of the CDR3 is TGTGCCAGTAGTAAAGGACAGCTTACTGAGCAGTACTTC. It encodes CASSKGQLTEQYF.

V gene TRBV19 combines with J gene TRBJ1-1; TRBD1 agrees at 8 bases. Trimming removed 0 bases from V and 1 base from J; junction bases left unmatched: 1. The germline gives CDR1 LNHDA, CDR2 SQIVND (reference sequence). The CDR3 extends over 15 amino acids. CDR3 amino acids: CASSIEDRANTEAFF. The CDR3 DNA reads as TGTGCCAGTAGTATAGAGGACAGGGCGAACACTGAAGCTTTCTTT.